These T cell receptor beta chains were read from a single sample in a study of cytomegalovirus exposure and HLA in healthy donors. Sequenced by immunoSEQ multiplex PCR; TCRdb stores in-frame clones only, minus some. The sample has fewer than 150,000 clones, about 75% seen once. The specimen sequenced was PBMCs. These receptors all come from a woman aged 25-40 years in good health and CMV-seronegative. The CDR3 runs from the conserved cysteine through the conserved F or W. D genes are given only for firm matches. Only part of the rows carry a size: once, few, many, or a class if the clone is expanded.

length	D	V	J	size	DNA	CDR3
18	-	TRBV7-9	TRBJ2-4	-	TGTGCCAGCAGCCCAATCTCAGGGCGGCCACGGGCCAAAAACATTCAGTACTTC	CASSPISGRPRAKNIQYF
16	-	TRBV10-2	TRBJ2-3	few	TGCGCCAGCACCCCGCTAGCCATGGTCTCCACAGATACGCAGTATTTT	CASTPLAMVSTDTQYF
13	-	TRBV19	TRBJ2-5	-	TGTGCCAGTAGACTAAGCGGAGGGGAGACCCAGTACTTC	CASRLSGGETQYF
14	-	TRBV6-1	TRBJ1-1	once	TGTGCCAGCAGTGATCCGGGTTTGAACACTGAAGCTTTCTTT	CASSDPGLNTEAFF
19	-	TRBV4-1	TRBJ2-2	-	TGCGCCAGCAGCCAAGATCAGGGTTTTGGCTACTTGAACACCGGGGAGCTGTTTTTT	CASSQDQGFGYLNTGELFF
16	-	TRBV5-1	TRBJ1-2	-	TGCGCCAGCAGCCCGACGGATCCAAGGGGCGGGGATGGCTACACCTTC	CASSPTDPRGGDGYTF
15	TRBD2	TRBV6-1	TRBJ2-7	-	TGTGCCAGCAGTGATGTGACTAGCGGGAGTAACGAGCAGTACTTC	CASSDVTSGSNEQYF
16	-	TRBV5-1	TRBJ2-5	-	TGCGCCAGCAGCTTGGGGCAGCGGTCAGGTTCAGAGACCCAGTACTTC	CASSLGQRSGSETQYF
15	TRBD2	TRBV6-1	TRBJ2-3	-	TGTGCCAGCATCCAAGGACTAGGACGCACAGATACGCAGTATTTT	CASIQGLGRTDTQYF
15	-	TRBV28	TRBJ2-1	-	TGTGCCAGCAGTTTACCCCGGGGAGTAGCAGATGAGCAGTTCTTC	CASSLPRGVADEQFF
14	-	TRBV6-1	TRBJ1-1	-	TGTGCCAGCAGTGAAGTCCGGTTGAACACTGAAGCTTTCTTT	CASSEVRLNTEAFF
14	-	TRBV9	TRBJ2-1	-	TGTGCCAGCAGCGCGCAGGACAGTTACAATGAGCAGTTCTTC	CASSAQDSYNEQFF
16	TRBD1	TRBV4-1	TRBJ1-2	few	TGCGCCAGCAGCCAAGAGAAGACAGGGATCGGATATGGCTACACCTTC	CASSQEKTGIGYGYTF
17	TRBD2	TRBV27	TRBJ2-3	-	TGTGCCAGCAGTTTATCAACGGGACTAGTGGGCACAGATACGCAGTATTTT	CASSLSTGLVGTDTQYF
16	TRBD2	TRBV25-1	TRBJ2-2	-	TGTGCCAGCAGACAATCCCGGGGGGCGAACACCGGGGAGCTGTTTTTT	CASRQSRGANTGELFF
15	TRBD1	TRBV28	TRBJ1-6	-	TGTGCCAGCGTAACGACAGGGCTTGATAATTCACCCCTCCACTTT	CASVTTGLDNSPLHF
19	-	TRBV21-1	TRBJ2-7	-	TGTGCCAGCAGCCCAGGGAGGGGGCGGGAGGGCCCCCGAATCTACGAGCAGTACTTC	CASSPGRGREGPRIYEQYF
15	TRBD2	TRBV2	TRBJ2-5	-	TGTGCCAGCAGCCCGGGACTAGCGGGACAAGAGACCCAGTACTTC	CASSPGLAGQETQYF
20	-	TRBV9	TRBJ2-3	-	TGTGCCAGCAGCACCCAAATCGGACAGTCGGTGGATGAGGGCACAGATACGCAGTATTTT	CASSTQIGQSVDEGTDTQYF
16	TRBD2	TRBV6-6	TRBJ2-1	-	TGTGCCAGCAGCCCCACCGGGACTAGCGGGGACAATGAGCAGTTCTTC	CASSPTGTSGDNEQFF
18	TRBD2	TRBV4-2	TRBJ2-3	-	TGTGCCAGCAGCCACGACGGGAGGACTCCCCATTTCACAGATACGCAGTATTTT	CASSHDGRTPHFTDTQYF
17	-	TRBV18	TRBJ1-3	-	TGTGCCAGCTCATCAAGGGGAGGCGGAAACTCTGGAAACACCATATATTTT	CASSSRGGGNSGNTIYF
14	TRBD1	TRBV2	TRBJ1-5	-	TGTGCCAGCAGGTACAGGGGTGGAAATCAGCCCCAGCATTTT	CASRYRGGNQPQHF
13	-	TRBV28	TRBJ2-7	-	TGTGCCAGCAGTCCAAGACAGACTTACGAGCAGTACTTC	CASSPRQTYEQYF
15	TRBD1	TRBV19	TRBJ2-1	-	TGTGCCAGCAGCGAAAGGGACAGGGGTTTCAATGAGCAGTTCTTC	CASSERDRGFNEQFF
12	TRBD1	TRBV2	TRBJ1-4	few	TGTGCCAGCAGGGGGGACAGGGGAAAACTGTTTTTT	CASRGDRGKLFF
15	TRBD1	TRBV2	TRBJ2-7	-	TGTGCCAGCAGCCCAAGGGGGCCCGGGGAGAGGGGGCAGTACTTC	CASSPRGPGERGQYF
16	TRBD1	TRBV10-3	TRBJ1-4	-	TGTGCCATCAGTGGAACACCAGGGGGAACTAATGAAAAACTGTTTTTT	CAISGTPGGTNEKLFF
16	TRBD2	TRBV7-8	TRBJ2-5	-	TGTGCCAGCAGCCCAGGGACTAGCGGGGGATTGGAGACCCAGTACTTC	CASSPGTSGGLETQYF
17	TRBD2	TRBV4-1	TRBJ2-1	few	TGCGCCAGCAGCCAAGATACGGGGCGGGGGGTCTACAATGAGCAGTTCTTC	CASSQDTGRGVYNEQFF
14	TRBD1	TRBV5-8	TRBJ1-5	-	TGTGCCAGCAGCCTCGACAGGGGGTATCAGCCCCAGCATTTT	CASSLDRGYQPQHF
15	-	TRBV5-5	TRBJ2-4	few	TGTGCCAGCAGCCAACAGGGACAAATCGAAAACATTCAGTACTTC	CASSQQGQIENIQYF
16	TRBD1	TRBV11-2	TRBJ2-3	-	TGTGCCAGCAGCCCACGACAGGGGGCATGGACAGATACGCAGTATTTT	CASSPRQGAWTDTQYF
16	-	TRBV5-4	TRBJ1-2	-	TGTGCCAGCAGCTTGGAGGAGGGGACCATTAACTATGGCTACACCTTC	CASSLEEGTINYGYTF
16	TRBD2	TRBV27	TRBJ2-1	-	TGTGCCAGCAGTTCATCCGGACTAGCGGGACCCAATGAGCAGTTCTTC	CASSSSGLAGPNEQFF
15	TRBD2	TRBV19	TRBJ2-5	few	TGTGCCAGTAGTACCAGCGGGGGGGCCGGAGAGACCCAGTACTTC	CASSTSGGAGETQYF
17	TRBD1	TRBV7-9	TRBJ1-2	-	TGTGCCAGCAGCCCCGGGACAGGGAACGTGGCTAACTATGGCTACACCTTC	CASSPGTGNVANYGYTF
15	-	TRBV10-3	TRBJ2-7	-	TGTGCCATCAGTCCGGCGGGGAAAGAGGGATACGAGCAGTACTTC	CAISPAGKEGYEQYF
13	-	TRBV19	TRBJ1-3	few	TGTGCCAGTAGCCGGACTGCTGGAAACACCATATATTTT	CASSRTAGNTIYF
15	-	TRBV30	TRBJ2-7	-	TGTGCCTGGAGTGGAAGGACTACGAGCTCCTACGAGCAGTACTTC	CAWSGRTTSSYEQYF
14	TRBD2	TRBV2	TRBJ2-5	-	TGTGCCAGCAGCAAGACTAGCGGGGGCGAGACCCAGTACTTC	CASSKTSGGETQYF
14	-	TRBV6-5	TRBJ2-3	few	TGTGCCAGCAGTTACCTCGGGGAGACAGATACGCAGTATTTT	CASSYLGETDTQYF
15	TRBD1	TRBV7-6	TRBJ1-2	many	TGTGCCAGCAGCTTAGGCACAGGGGTCCGTGATGGCTACACCTTC	CASSLGTGVRDGYTF
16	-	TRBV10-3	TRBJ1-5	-	TGTGCCATCAGTGAGTCGGGGGCAGATAGCAATCAGCCCCAGCATTTT	CAISESGADSNQPQHF
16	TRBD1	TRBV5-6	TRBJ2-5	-	TGTGCCAGCAGTACACCACCGGGACAGGGTTTGGAGACCCAGTACTTC	CASSTPPGQGLETQYF
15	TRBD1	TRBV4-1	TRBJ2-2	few	TGCGCCAGCAGCCCATCGGACAGGGGTACCGGGGAGCTGTTTTTT	CASSPSDRGTGELFF
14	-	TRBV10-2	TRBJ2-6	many	TGCGCCAGCAGTGACCGGGCTGGGGCCAACGTCCTGACTTTC	CASSDRAGANVLTF
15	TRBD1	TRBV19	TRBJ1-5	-	TGTGCCAGTAGTATGACAGGGGGCACGGGGCAGCCCCAGCATTTT	CASSMTGGTGQPQHF
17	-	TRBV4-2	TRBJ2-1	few	TGTGCCAGCAGCCAAGAAGGGTCGGGATCTACCTACAATGAGCAGTTCTTC	CASSQEGSGSTYNEQFF
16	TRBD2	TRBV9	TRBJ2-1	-	TGTGCCAGCAGCCTGACTAGCGGGGGCCACTACAATGAGCAGTTCTTC	CASSLTSGGHYNEQFF
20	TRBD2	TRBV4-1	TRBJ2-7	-	TGCGCCAGCAGCCAAGAAGCTCCCGGGGGAAGACTAGCGGGAGACTACGAGCAGTACTTC	CASSQEAPGGRLAGDYEQYF
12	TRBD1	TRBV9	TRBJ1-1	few	TGTGCCAGCAGCTCCAGGGACAGAGGCGCTTTCTTT	CASSSRDRGAFF
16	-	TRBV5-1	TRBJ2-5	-	TGCGCCAGCAGCTTGGACTTGGCACGGGGGTTAGAGACCCAGTACTTC	CASSLDLARGLETQYF
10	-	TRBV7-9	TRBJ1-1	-	TGTGCCAGCAGCCCTGCAGGGGATTTCTTT	CASSPAGDFF
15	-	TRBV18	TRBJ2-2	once	TGTGCCAGCTCACAGGGACTGATAAACACCGGGGAGCTGTTTTTT	CASSQGLINTGELFF
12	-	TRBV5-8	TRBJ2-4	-	TGTGCCAGCAGCCTTCGTAAAAACATTCAGTACTTC	CASSLRKNIQYF
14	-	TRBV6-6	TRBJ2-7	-	TGTGCCAGCAGGGGCTGGGTCCCGCCGTACGAGCAGTACTTC	CASRGWVPPYEQYF
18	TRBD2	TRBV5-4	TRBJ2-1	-	TGTGCCAGCAGCTTGAAACTAGCGGGGGGAAGCTCCTACAATGAGCAGTTCTTC	CASSLKLAGGSSYNEQFF